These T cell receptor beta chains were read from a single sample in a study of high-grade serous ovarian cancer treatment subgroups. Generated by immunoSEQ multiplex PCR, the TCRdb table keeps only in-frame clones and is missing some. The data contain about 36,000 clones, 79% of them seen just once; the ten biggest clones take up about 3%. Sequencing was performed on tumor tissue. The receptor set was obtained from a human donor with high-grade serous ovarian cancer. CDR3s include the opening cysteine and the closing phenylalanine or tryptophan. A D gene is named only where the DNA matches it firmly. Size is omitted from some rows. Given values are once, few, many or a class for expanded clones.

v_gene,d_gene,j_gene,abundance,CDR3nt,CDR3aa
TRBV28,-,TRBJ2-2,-,TGTGCCAGCACCTTGGGGGCCCTAAGTAACACCGGGGAGCTGTTTTTT,CASTLGALSNTGELFF
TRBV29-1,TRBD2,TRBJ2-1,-,TGCAGCGTCGGGACTAGCGGGAGGAATGAGCAGTTCTTC,CSVGTSGRNEQFF
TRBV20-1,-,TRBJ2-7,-,TGCAGTGCTGCCCTAATAAACGAGCAGTACTTC,CSAALINEQYF
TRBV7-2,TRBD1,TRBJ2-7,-,TGTGCCAGCAGCGCCGACAGGGGCTCCTACGAGCAGTACTTC,CASSADRGSYEQYF
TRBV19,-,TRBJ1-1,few,TGTGCCAGTAGTCTCTCCATGAACACTGAAGCTTTCTTT,CASSLSMNTEAFF
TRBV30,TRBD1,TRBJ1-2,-,TGTGCCTGGAGTAACAGGGGTCCGGAGACCTTC,CAWSNRGPETF
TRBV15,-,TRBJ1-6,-,TGTGCCACCAGCACGGGCCAGGAGGGTTTGAATTCACCCCTCCACTTT,CATSTGQEGLNSPLHF
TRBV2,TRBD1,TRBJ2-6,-,TGTGCCAGCAGGATAGACAGGGGGCAAGTAGGGGCCAACGTCCTGACTTTC,CASRIDRGQVGANVLTF
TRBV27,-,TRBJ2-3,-,TGTGCCAGCAGTTTTGGCCCGACAGGCACAGATACGCAGTATTTT,CASSFGPTGTDTQYF
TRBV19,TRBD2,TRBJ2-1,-,TGTGCCAGTAGTCCGGGACTAGCGGCGTACAATGAGCAGTTCTTC,CASSPGLAAYNEQFF
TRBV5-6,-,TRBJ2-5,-,TGTGCCAGCAGCTTGGGGCGTGCGGGGCAAGAGACCCAGTACTTC,CASSLGRAGQETQYF
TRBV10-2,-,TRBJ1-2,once,TGCGCCAGCAGTGGCTCAGGGGTTGGGTTGGTTTACAACTATGGCTACACCTTC,CASSGSGVGLVYNYGYTF
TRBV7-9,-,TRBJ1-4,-,TGTGCCAGCAGCCCGACGACGGGGTGGAATGAAAAACTGTTTTTT,CASSPTTGWNEKLFF
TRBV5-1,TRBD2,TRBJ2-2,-,TGCGCCAGCAGCTTCAGGCTAGCGGGAGTGGACACCGGGGAGCTGTTTTTT,CASSFRLAGVDTGELFF
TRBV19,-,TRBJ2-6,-,TGTGCCAGTAAGAGAAGTGGGGCCAACGTCCTGACTTTC,CASKRSGANVLTF
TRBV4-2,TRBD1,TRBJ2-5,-,TGTGCCAGCAGCCCTGGACAGGGGGCTGGTGAGACCCAGTACTTC,CASSPGQGAGETQYF
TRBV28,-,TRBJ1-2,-,TGTGCCAGCATTTCTGGACCGATAGCTAACTATGGCTACACCTTC,CASISGPIANYGYTF
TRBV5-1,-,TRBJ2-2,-,TGCGCCAGCAGCTTACGCTGGGGCACCGGGGAGCTGTTTTTT,CASSLRWGTGELFF
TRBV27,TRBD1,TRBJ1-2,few,TGTGCCAGCAGCCGGGACAGGGCTGGAGGCTACACCTTC,CASSRDRAGGYTF
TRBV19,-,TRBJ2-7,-,TGTGCCAGTAGTCCGGGGGACGGTTGGAAGCAGTACTTC,CASSPGDGWKQYF
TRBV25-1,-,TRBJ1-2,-,TGTGCCAGCAGTGTCGGGACCTATGGCTACACCTTC,CASSVGTYGYTF
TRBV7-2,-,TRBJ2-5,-,TGTGCCAGCAGCTTAGCGCACCCCGCGGAGACCCAGTACTTC,CASSLAHPAETQYF
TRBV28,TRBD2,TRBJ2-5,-,TGTGCCAGCGGGGGGGGTTTTCAAGAGACCCAGTACTTC,CASGGGFQETQYF
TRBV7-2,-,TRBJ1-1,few,TGTGCCAGCAGCCGCGCGACAAGTAACACTGAAGCTTTCTTT,CASSRATSNTEAFF
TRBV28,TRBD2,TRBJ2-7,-,TGTGCCAGCAGTTTGGGCGGGAGGTTCTTCTACGAGCAGTACTTC,CASSLGGRFFYEQYF
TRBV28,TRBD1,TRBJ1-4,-,TGTGCCAGCAGTTTACCGGGACAGGGGAACAAACTGTTTTTT,CASSLPGQGNKLFF
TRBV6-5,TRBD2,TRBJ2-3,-,TGTGCCAGCACCCCGGGACTAGATCGCATCGCGCAGTATTTT,CASTPGLDRIAQYF
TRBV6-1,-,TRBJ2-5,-,TGTGCCAGCAGTCGGATGGGAGAGACCCAGTACTTC,CASSRMGETQYF
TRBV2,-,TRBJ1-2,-,TGTGCCAGCAGTGAAGAGTCGGGCCATTCAAACTATGGCTACACCTTC,CASSEESGHSNYGYTF
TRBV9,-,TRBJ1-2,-,TGTGCCAGCAGCGTCGGCCTGGGCGAAAACTATGGCTACACCTTC,CASSVGLGENYGYTF
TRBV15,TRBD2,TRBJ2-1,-,TGTGCCACCAGCAGAGATGTTCTAGCGGGCTCGCATGAGCAGTTCTTC,CATSRDVLAGSHEQFF
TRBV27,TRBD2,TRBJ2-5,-,TGTGCCAGCAGAGTGGGGACTAGCGAACAAGAGACCCAGTACTTC,CASRVGTSEQETQYF
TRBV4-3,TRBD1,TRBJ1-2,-,TGCGCCAGCAGCCACTCTCAGGGGGCAGGCTACACCTTC,CASSHSQGAGYTF